The present entry profiles one TCR beta chain with its context. Its antigen is as yet unknown. A read error may account for a junction end that differs from germline. The data are from a study of shared clonotypes between healthy human individuals. Overall study: Each donor contributed plates that comprised three CD4 naive, three CD4 memory, two CD8 naive and one CD8 memory. Study-level points and caveats: Relative to memory subsets, naive subsets generally showed larger estimated richness.

The V gene's germline CDR1 is MNHNY and CDR2 SVGAGI (reference sequence). This CDR3 contains 15 residues. Naivety among CD8 cells was defined by CD45RO negativity and positive CCR7 selection, thereby excluding terminally differentiated effector memory CD45RA+ cells. All donors were Caucasian adults living in Nashville, Tennessee. Source study methods: Junction-only sequences without quality scores came from ImmunoSEQ, so filtering differed. TCRdb's copy holds only in-frame clones and misses some; the assay was immunoSEQ multiplex PCR. V and J calls and clone size are as listed in that table; D and trimming were resolved from the DNA. The table has about 590,000 clones, 95% to 96% seen once.

The sample taken for sequencing was naive CD8+ T cells sorted from blood. The receptor was derived from a woman in her twenties or thirties in good health. The J gene is TRBJ2-1, the V gene TRBV6-6; D perhaps matches TRBD2 (6 bases). CDR3 in amino acids: CASSYSSGALNVQFF. The CDR3 DNA follows: TGTGCCAGCAGTTACTCTTCGGGAGCCCTTAATGTGCAGTTCTTC.